The clone carrying this T cell receptor beta chain was observed a few times. The antigen remains unidentified. Germline V gene sequence: CDR1 SGHTA, CDR2 FQGNSA. This CDR3 is 12 amino acids long. The V gene lost 5 bases and the J gene lost 7 bases, with 11 bases spanning the gap. The data are from a study of cytomegalovirus exposure and HLA in healthy donors. General study results and limits: In an earlier analysis, in 587 donors, most V segments appeared productive either ~87% or ~30% of the time. In a later analysis, TCR beta V- and J-gene trimming showed a link to a missense DCLRE1C variant. Most TCR sequences were seen very rarely across donors, but some public TCRs occurred in many.

Participants comprised healthy donors of bone marrow. A multiplex PCR was run with 60 Vbeta primers and 13 Jbeta primers. Method: immunoSEQ multiplex PCR; TCRdb's copy keeps in-frame clones and lacks some. The sample contains over 95,000 clones, roughly 72% of which appear only once. The sequenced material came from PBMCs. The rearrangement joins TRBV7-2 to TRBJ2-5, with D hard to call. This receptor was identified in a woman aged 40 to 50 in good health and CMV-seropositive. CDR3 residues: CASSHSVATQYF. CDR3 DNA sequence: TGTGCCAGCAGCCACAGTGTGGCGACCCAGTACTTC.